This T cell receptor beta chain emerged from a study of cytomegalovirus exposure and HLA in healthy donors. Study context: The roughly 100 million unique TCR beta sequences, from about 190 million T cells, were found by an earlier analysis.

This CDR3 is built from 16 residues. The germline V gene encodes CDR1 LNHDA and CDR2 SQIVND (reference sequence). With 60 Vbeta and 13 Jbeta primers, the PCR was carried out. The data were produced by immunoSEQ multiplex PCR, yet TCRdb's version contains in-frame clones alone and is incomplete. Its table records about 150,000 clones. The chain couples TRBV19 to TRBJ2-5; 8 bases fit TRBD2. The end of the DNA is better explained by TRBJ2-7, so the J call may be wrong. This TCR was sampled from a woman between 45 and 60 years old in good health and CMV-seronegative. Sequenced sample: PBMCs. For the CDR3, the DNA is TGTGCCAGTAGTATAGGAAGCGGGGGTTCCTCCTACGAGCAGTACTTC. It codes for CASSIGSGGSSYEQYF.